This T cell receptor (beta chain) was found in a study of radiotherapy plus CTLA-4 blockade in lung cancer (dated by TCRdb to 2017 to 2018). Regarding the complete study: Among the enrolled patients, 15% to 20% had an objective response, and approximately 33% reached disease control. Results and caveats for the whole study, not just this receptor: Early dynamic changes in blood T cell clones, together with increased serum interferon-beta after radiation, were reported as the strongest predictors of response. TCR clones derived from tumors expanded in peripheral blood after treatment with radiotherapy and ipilimumab.

The library was produced with the immunoSEQ multiplex PCR assay. TCRdb limited this immuneACCESS table to in-frame rearrangements with V and J called. A share of clones is missing; checked studies link under half to unresolved V genes, and the rest is unexplained. This sample holds 75,000 to 100,000 clones; around 90% were observed only once. In total, the top ten clones hold 4.5% to 6% of the sample. The study tested focal radiation therapy combined with CTLA-4 blockade (ipilimumab) in patients with chemo-refractory metastatic non-small-cell lung cancer. Regarding this clone: This clone's antigen is unknown. No much larger clone is present one base from it, and per-base qualities are unavailable.

The germline V gene specifies LGHNT as CDR1 and FRNRAP as CDR2. Including cysteine and phenylalanine, the CDR3 has 12 amino acids. Kept here is only the CDR3 DNA, which spans 36 bases and is read in frame from base 1. A distance of 8 bases separates the germline ends of V and J, which lose 8 bases and 0 bases respectively. The receptor was derived from a human donor with non-small cell lung cancer that progressed on radiotherapy plus ipilimumab. This specimen was peripheral blood, taken from a patient treated with radiotherapy plus ipilimumab. The chain joins TRBV12-5 to TRBJ2-7; tentative D gene TRBD2, with 5 bases matching. CDR3 sequence: CASMGSSYEQYF. The sequenced DNA: TGTGCTAGTATGGGGAGCTCCTACGAGCAGTACTTC.